This T cell receptor beta chain originates from a study of response to subunit inactivated influenza vaccine. Study-wide points: Each seasonal flu vaccination may recruit only limited new T cells, authors suggested.

In regard to this clonotype: Its specificity is unknown.

TCRdb re-derived calls from the RT-PCR reads in MiXCR, one entry per CDR3 protein. Of over 150,000 distinct CDR3 sequences detected, roughly an eighth appear once; the ten largest clones hold about a quarter. Germline V CDR1 and CDR2: SGDLS, YYNGEE. Trimming took off 4 bases at V and 2 bases at J, with 13 bases between the two ends. This CDR3 spans 15 amino acids. The rearrangement joins TRBV9 to TRBJ2-1; perhaps TRBD2 as D (5 bases). The TCR comes from a man aged 45-65 years who received an inactivated influenza vaccine. This specimen consisted of CD8+ T cells sorted from PBMCs, obtained roughly 5 days after vaccination. The CDR3 DNA is TGTGCCAGCAGCTCACTCAGGACTGCCTACAATGAGCAGTTCTTC. Translation gives CASSSLRTAYNEQFF.